Presented here are 18 T cell receptor beta chains from one specimen sequenced in a study of cytomegalovirus exposure and HLA in healthy donors. Primers: 60 Vbeta forward and 13 Jbeta reverse. Sequencing was performed with immunoSEQ multiplex PCR; in TCRdb, only in-frame clones are kept and a portion is missing. The sample comprises about 130,000 clones, 70% to 80% of which are singletons, and roughly 2.7% rests with the top ten. The sequenced sample was PBMCs. These receptors all come from a human donor in good health.

The chain links TRBV28 to TRBJ2-1; D not certain. The CDR3 loop spans 11 amino acids. V gave up 4 bases and J gave up 11 bases, with 9 bases separating them. The germline V gene has CDR1 MDHEN and CDR2 SYDVKM. The CDR3 sequence: CASSSFLKQFF. The CDR3, as DNA: TGTGCCAGCAGTTCCTTTCTTAAGCAGTTCTTC.

The chain carries TRBV27 and TRBJ2-5, with 7 bases aligning to TRBD2. The closer fit of TRBJ2-7 to the DNA end suggests the J call may be wrong. The CDR3 length is 14 residues. CDR1 is MNHEY, CDR2 SMNVEV, per germline (reference sequence). The CDR3: CASRRQGGIYEQYF. The CDR3 coding sequence is TGTGCCAGCAGGCGGCAGGGAGGGATATACGAGCAGTACTTC.

Remarks on this clone: Mismatch with germline at one junction end may stem from a read error. The rearrangement joins TRBV2 to TRBJ2-4, with 9 bases lining up with TRBD2. The germline V gene encodes CDR1 SNHLY and CDR2 FYNNEI. This CDR3 region has 15 residues. CDR3: CASREAGGPKNIQYF. In DNA, the CDR3 is TGTGCCAGCAGAGAAGCGGGAGGTCCCAAAAACATTCAGTACTTC. Full variable domain (outside the CDR3, taken from reference TRBV2 and TRBJ2-4): EPEVTQTPSHQVTQMGQEVILRCVPISNHLYFYWYRQILGQKVEFLVSFYNNEISEKSEIFDDQFSVERPDGSNFTLKIRSTKLEDSAMYFCASREAGGPKNIQYFGAGTRLSVL.

The CDR3 DNA sequence: TGCGCCAGCAGCCTGCGGGAGCTCCAAGAGACCCAGTACTTC. Its translation is CASSLRELQETQYF. The chain recombines TRBV5-1 with TRBJ2-5; 7 nucleotides agree with TRBD2. The CDR3 loop spans 14 amino acids. Losses at the gene ends were 4 bases for V and 1 base for J; bases not matched to a gene: 4. Germline V gene sequence: CDR1 SGHRS, CDR2 YFSETQ. Filled out from reference TRBV5-1 and TRBJ2-5, the complete variable domain reads KAGVTQTPRYLIKTRGQQVTLSCSPISGHRSVSWYQQTPGQGLQFLFEYFSETQRNKGNFPGRFSGRQFSNSRSEMNVSTLELGDSALYLCASSLRELQETQYFGPGTRLLVL.

This clone was found a few times. This chain connects TRBV4-3 to TRBJ2-1; D gene uncertain. Per germline, CDR1 LGHNA and CDR2 YSLEER. V gave up 0 bases and J gave up 3 bases, with 12 bases separating them. CDR3 size: 16 residues. CDR3 amino acids: CASSQDKSEIYNEQFF. CDR3 DNA sequence: TGCGCCAGCAGCCAAGATAAGTCGGAGATCTACAATGAGCAGTTCTTC.

The chain joins TRBV7-9 to TRBJ2-2, with unresolved D. The germline gives CDR1 SEHNR, CDR2 FQNEAQ (reference sequence). There are 13 residues in the CDR3. V gave up 4 bases and J gave up 5 bases, with 8 bases separating them. In DNA, the CDR3 is TGTGCCAGCAGCTCTTTCCAGACCGGGGAGCTGTTTTTT. Protein product: CASSSFQTGELFF.

The chain uses TRBV19 and TRBJ1-1; D is uncertain. Germline loops: CDR1 LNHDA, CDR2 SQIVND (reference sequence). The V gene lost 1 base and the J gene lost 3 bases, with 12 bases spanning the gap. The CDR3 is 15 residues long. CDR3 bases: TGTGCCAGTAGTATAGTATCCCAGGTGGACACTGAAGCTTTCTTT. It yields the protein CASSIVSQVDTEAFF.

The chain employs TRBV19 and TRBJ1-1; TRBD1 matches 8 bases. The CDR3 has 15 amino acids. The germline V gene encodes CDR1 LNHDA and CDR2 SQIVND (reference sequence). The V segment lost 4 bases and the J segment 1 base; nucleotides outside the gene matches: 5. The CDR3 DNA reads as TGTGCCAGTAGTAGAGGGACAGGACCGAACACTGAAGCTTTCTTT. This translates into CASSRGTGPNTEAFF.

V is TRBV18 and J is TRBJ2-2, with a tentative D call TRBD2 (5 bases). Germline V CDR1 and CDR2: KGHSH, LQKENI. Trimming removed 3 bases at V and 6 bases at J, with 17 bases between. The CDR3 is made up of 16 amino acids. CDR3 sequence: CASSPLAFPAPGELFF. CDR3 DNA: TGTGCCAGCTCACCTCTAGCTTTCCCGGCGCCCGGGGAGCTGTTTTTT.

The chain is built from TRBV19 and TRBJ1-2; 8 positions agree with TRBD1. The CDR3 totals 13 residues. The germline gives CDR1 LNHDA, CDR2 SQIVND (reference sequence). The ends lost 9 bases at V and 7 bases at J; junction bases unmatched: 10. The CDR3 nucleotides are TGTGCCAGCATACAGGGGGAGTTCGGTGGCTACACCTTC. Translating gives CASIQGEFGGYTF. Full variable domain (outside the CDR3, taken from reference TRBV19 and TRBJ1-2): DGGITQSPKYLFRKEGQNVTLSCEQNLNHDAMYWYRQDPGQGLRLIYYSQIVNDFQKGDIAEGYSVSREKKESFPLTVTSAQKNPTAFYLCASIQGEFGGYTFGSGTRLTVV.

The CDR3 bases are TGTGCCACCAAAAGGACAGGGGGCGGTGAGCAGTTCTTC. Translating it yields CATKRTGGGEQFF. The V gene is TRBV6-1, the J gene TRBJ2-1; TRBD1 matches at 11 bases. The germline V gene encodes CDR1 MNHNS and CDR2 SASEGT. V lost 10 bases and J lost 9; bases outside the gene matches: 8. The CDR3 is made up of 13 amino acids.

In this sample, this clone turned up a few times. The J gene is TRBJ2-1, the V gene TRBV11-1, with a possible D match to TRBD1 (5 bases). The germline gives CDR1 SGHAT, CDR2 FQDESV (reference sequence). The CDR3 extends over 16 amino acids. V was pared by 5 bases and J by 5 bases, with 19 bases between. In nucleotides, the CDR3 is TGTGCCAGCAGCGCCCTCTTCGGTCTAGGGGACAATGAGCAGTTCTTC. It is translated as CASSALFGLGDNEQFF.

The chain employs TRBV7-9 and TRBJ1-1; TRBD1 agrees at 7 bases. J lost 0 bases, V lost 2 bases, and 3 bases had no gene match. This CDR3 comprises 15 residues. Germline V gives CDR1 SEHNR, CDR2 FQNEAQ (reference sequence). The CDR3 sequence is CASSLWTGLNTEAFF. The CDR3, as DNA: TGTGCCAGCAGCTTATGGACAGGTTTGAACACTGAAGCTTTCTTT. Complete variable domain (other parts from reference TRBV7-9 and TRBJ1-1): DTGVSQNPRHKITKRGQNVTFRCDPISEHNRLYWYRQTLGQGPEFLTYFQNEAQLEKSRLLSDRFSAERPKGSFSTLEIQRTEQGDSAMYLCASSLWTGLNTEAFFGQGTRLTVV.

This clone came up once. The rearrangement uses TRBV19 and TRBJ2-7, with 7 bases fitting TRBD1. From germline, CDR1 is LNHDA and CDR2 SQIVND (reference sequence). The length of the CDR3 is 19 residues. Germline trimming cut 3 bases from V and 10 bases from J; bases unmatched to any gene: 27. In DNA, the CDR3 is TGTGCCAGTAGTATTAAGGGGTCCAGTTCCGGGACAGCCGTAGGATCACAGTACTTC. Its protein is CASSIKGSSSGTAVGSQYF.

This CDR3 is CAISEPPKGGHTEAFF. The CDR3 region has the DNA TGTGCCATCAGTGAGCCCCCTAAAGGGGGTCACACTGAAGCTTTCTTT. V and J are TRBV10-3 and TRBJ1-1, with D perhaps matching TRBD1 (6 bases). CDR1 ENHRY and CDR2 SYGVKD come from the germline V gene. CDR3 size: 16 residues. Trimming took 2 bases from V and 3 from J, leaving 16 bases between them.

This clone was seen a single time. J is TRBJ2-7 and V is TRBV30; 9 bases align to TRBD2. The CDR3 is 14 amino acids. The germline CDR1 and CDR2 sequences are GTSNPN and SVGIG (reference sequence). V lost 5 bases, J lost 0 bases, and 5 bases stayed unmatched. CDR3 sequence (DNA): TGTGCCTGGGGGGGGACTAGCCGCTCCTACGAGCAGTACTTC. It is translated as CAWGGTSRSYEQYF.

This clone has a handful of counts. One end of the junction does not line up with germline, which may come from a read error. The rearrangement joins TRBV7-9 to TRBJ2-1, with 15 bases matching TRBD2. The CDR3 sequence is 17 residues long. Looked up from germline, CDR1 is SEHNR and CDR2 is FQNEAQ (reference sequence). In DNA form, the CDR3 reads TGTTCCAGCAGCTCCCAAGGGACTAGCGGGAGGTGGAATGAGCAGTTCTTC. Translated, it gives CSSSSQGTSGRWNEQFF.

In its sample, this clone was seen a few times. The J gene is TRBJ2-1, the V gene TRBV11-1; 8 positions match TRBD1. Per germline, CDR1 SGHAT and CDR2 FQDESV (reference sequence). The CDR3 contains 16 residues. Trimming at V came to 5 bases and at J to 6 bases, leaving 12 bases not matched to a gene. Here the CDR3 reads CASSENPGGQANEQFF. In DNA form, the CDR3 reads TGTGCCAGCAGCGAAAACCCAGGGGGCCAGGCCAATGAGCAGTTCTTC.